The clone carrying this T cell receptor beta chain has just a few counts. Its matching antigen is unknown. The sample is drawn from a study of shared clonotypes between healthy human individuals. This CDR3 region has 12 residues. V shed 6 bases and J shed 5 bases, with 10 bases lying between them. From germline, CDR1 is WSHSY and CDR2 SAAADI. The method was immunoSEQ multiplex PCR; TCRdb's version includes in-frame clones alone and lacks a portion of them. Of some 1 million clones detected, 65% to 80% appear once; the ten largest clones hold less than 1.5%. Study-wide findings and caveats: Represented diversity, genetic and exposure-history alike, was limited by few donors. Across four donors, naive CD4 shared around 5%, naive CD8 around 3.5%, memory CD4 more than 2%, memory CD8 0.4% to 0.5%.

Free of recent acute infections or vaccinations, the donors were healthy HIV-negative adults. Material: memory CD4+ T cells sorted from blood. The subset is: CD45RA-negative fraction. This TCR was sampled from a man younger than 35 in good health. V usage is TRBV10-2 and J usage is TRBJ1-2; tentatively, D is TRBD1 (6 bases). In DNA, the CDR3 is TGCGCCAGCAGCCAACAGGGTTATGGCTACACCTTC. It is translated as CASSQQGYGYTF.